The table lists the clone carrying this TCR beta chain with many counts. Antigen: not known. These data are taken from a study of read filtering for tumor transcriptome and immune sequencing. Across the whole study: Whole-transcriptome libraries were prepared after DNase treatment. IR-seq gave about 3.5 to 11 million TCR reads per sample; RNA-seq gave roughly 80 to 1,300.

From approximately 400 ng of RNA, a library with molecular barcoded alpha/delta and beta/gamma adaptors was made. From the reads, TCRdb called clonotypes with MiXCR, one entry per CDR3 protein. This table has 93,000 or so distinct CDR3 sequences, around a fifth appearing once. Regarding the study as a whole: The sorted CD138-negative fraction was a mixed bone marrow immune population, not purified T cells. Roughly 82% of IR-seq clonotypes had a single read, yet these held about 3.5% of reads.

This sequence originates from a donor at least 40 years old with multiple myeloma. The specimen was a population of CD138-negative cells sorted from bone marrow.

CDR3 bases: TGTGCCAGCAGCTTAGATGGGACAGGACTCTATGGCTACACCTTC. It codes for CASSLDGTGLYGYTF. V is TRBV7-3 and J is TRBJ1-2, with 8 positions matching TRBD1. CDR1 SGHTA and CDR2 FQGTGA come from the germline V gene. The CDR3 spans 15 residues. J was trimmed by 4 bases and V by 2 bases; bases with no gene match: 6.